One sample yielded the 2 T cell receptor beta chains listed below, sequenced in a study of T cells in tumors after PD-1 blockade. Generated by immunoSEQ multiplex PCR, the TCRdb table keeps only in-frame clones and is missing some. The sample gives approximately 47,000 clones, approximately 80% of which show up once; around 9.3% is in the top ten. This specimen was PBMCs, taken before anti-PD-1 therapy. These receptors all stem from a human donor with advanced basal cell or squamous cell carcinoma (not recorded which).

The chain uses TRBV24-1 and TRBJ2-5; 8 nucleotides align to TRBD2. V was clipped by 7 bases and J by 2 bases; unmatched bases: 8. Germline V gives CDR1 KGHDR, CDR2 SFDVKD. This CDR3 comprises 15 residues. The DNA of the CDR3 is TGTGCCACCAGCCCGTCGACTAGCGAGCAAGAGACCCAGTACTTC. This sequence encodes CATSPSTSEQETQYF.

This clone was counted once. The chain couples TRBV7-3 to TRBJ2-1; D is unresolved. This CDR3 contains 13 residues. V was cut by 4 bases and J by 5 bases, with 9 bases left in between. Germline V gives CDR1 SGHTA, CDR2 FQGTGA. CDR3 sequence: CASSSPSDNEQFF. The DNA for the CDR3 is TGTGCCAGCAGCTCCCCGTCGGACAATGAGCAGTTCTTC. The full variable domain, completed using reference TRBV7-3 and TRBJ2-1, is GAGVSQTPSNKVTEKGKYVELRCDPISGHTALYWYRQSLGQGPEFLIYFQGTGAADDSGLPNDRFFAVRPEGSVSTLKIQRTERGDSAVYLCASSSPSDNEQFFGPGTRLTVL.